The TCR beta chain under discussion was sequenced for a study of breast tumors, draining lymph nodes, adjacent tissues. Study-wide results and limits: Data only fit, rather than demonstrated, lymph node origin of most tumor T cells.

In regard to this clonotype: Its antigen remains unknown.

The CDR3 spans 15 residues. CDR1 SQVTM and CDR2 ANQGSEA come from the germline V gene. The V end was cut by 0 bases, the J end by 7 bases, with 16 bases between. MiXCR was run by TCRdb on the multiplex PCR reads, yielding one entry per CDR3 protein. Of more than 10,000 distinct CDR3 sequences listed, approximately 70% were seen once; the top ten hold about two fifths. Sample: tumor-adjacent breast tissue. The rearrangement uses TRBV29-1 and TRBJ2-1, with a tentative D call TRBD2 (7 bases). This clonotype originated in a female donor with breast cancer. Some clones in this sample may be carry-over from other donors' samples. CDR3 loop: CSVEEGRGGRNEQFF. In DNA form, the CDR3 reads TGCAGCGTTGAAGAAGGGAGGGGGGGGCGGAATGAGCAGTTCTTC.